This T cell receptor (beta chain) comes out of a study of identical twins. Whole-study results and caveats: Out-of-frame alpha sequences shared by twins showed excess low generation probability. Abundant beta clonotypes from cord blood had fewer insertions, unlike memory repertoires, which showed none. Invariant populations such as MAIT and iNKT cells could partly muddle zero-insertion analyses.

In regard to this clonotype: Its specificity is unknown.

A universal primer site was incorporated via template switching, and the cDNA contained unique molecular identifiers. TCRdb processed the 5' RACE reads anew with MiXCR; each CDR3 protein has one entry. The sample records a few hundred thousand distinct CDR3 sequences, roughly a tenth being singletons. This CDR3 has 15 amino acids. The germline CDR1 and CDR2 sequences are MNHEY and SMNVEV (reference sequence). J lost 4 bases, V lost 5 bases, and 7 bases had no gene match. The chain couples TRBV27 to TRBJ2-7, with TRBD2 identical over 11 bases. Sequencing was done on a sample of memory T cells sorted from blood. This clonotype was obtained from a man between 45 and 60 years old in good health. DNA of the CDR3: TGTGCCAGCAGTCGCCCGGGACTAGCGGAATACGAGCAGTACTTC. Translating gives CASSRPGLAEYEQYF.